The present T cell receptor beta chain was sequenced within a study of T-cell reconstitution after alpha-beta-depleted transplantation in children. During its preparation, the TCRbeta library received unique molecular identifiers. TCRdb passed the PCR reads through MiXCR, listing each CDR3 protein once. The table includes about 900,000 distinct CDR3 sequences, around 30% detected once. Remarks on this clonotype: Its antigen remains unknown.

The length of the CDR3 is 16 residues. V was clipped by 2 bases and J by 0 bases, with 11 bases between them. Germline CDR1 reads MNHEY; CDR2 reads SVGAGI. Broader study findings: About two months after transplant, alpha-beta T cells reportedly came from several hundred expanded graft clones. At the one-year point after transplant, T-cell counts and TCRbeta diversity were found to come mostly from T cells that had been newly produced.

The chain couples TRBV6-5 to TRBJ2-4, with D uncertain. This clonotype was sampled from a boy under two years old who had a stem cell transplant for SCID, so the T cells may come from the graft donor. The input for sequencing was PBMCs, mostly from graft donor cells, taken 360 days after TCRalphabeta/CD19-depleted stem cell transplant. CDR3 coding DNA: TGTGCCAGCAGTTACCCCGAGAGTATAGCCAAAAACATTCAGTACTTC. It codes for CASSYPESIAKNIQYF.